This T cell receptor (beta chain) was observed in a study of shared T cell receptors in the human thymus. The germline CDR1 and CDR2 sequences are LNHDA and SQIVND (reference sequence). The V end lost 6 bases, the J end lost 7 bases, and 22 bases lay between the germline ends. The CDR3 has 17 amino acids. Assay used: immunoSEQ multiplex PCR; TCRdb lists only in-frame clones, some missing. The data show over 650,000 clones, with roughly 86% seen just once and roughly 0.0086% held by the top ten. This sample was also put to use in a study of human thymus T cells. That work states: The donor group consisted of healthy Finnish infants who were having corrective surgery for congenital heart defects. Thymic material originated from resections removed in the course of corrective heart surgery. Thymic and blood repertoires appeared to show biased V and J gene usage.

The material sequenced was thymocytes. The chain couples TRBV19 to TRBJ1-6, with D possibly matching TRBD1 (6 bases). The sequence was collected from a boy less than two years old with a congenital heart defect. CDR3 in DNA: TGTGCCAGTAGCAAGGACAGAGGCCCCGGGGCCAATTCACCCCTCCACTTT. It is translated as CASSKDRGPGANSPLHF.